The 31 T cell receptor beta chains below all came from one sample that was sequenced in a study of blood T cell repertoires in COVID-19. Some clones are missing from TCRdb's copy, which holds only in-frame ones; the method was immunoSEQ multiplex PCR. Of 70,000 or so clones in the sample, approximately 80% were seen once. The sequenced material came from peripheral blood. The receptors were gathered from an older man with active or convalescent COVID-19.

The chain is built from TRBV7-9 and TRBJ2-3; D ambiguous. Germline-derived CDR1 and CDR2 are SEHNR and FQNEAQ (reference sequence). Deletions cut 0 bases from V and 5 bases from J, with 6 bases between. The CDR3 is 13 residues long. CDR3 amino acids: CASSLAMRDTQYF. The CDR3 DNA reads TGTGCCAGCAGCTTAGCTATGCGAGATACGCAGTATTTT.

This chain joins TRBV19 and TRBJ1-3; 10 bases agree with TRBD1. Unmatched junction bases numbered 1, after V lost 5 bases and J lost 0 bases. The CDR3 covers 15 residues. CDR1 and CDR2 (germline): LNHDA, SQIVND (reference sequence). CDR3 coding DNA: TGTGCCAGTAGTGGACAGGGGGGCTCTGGAAACACCATATATTTT. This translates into CASSGQGGSGNTIYF.

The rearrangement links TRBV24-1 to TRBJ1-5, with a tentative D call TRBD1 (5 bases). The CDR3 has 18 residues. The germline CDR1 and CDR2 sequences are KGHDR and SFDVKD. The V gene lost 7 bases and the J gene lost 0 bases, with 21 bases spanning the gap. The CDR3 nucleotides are TGTGCCACCAGAGAGGCCGGGGACCGGACTAATAGCAATCAGCCCCAGCATTTT. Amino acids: CATREAGDRTNSNQPQHF.

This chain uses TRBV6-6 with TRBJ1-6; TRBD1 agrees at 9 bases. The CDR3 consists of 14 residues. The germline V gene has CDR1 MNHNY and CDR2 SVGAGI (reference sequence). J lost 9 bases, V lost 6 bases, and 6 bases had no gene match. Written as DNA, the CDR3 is TGTGCCAGCAGCCCGGGGACAGGGAGTTCACCCCTCCACTTT. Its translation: CASSPGTGSSPLHF.

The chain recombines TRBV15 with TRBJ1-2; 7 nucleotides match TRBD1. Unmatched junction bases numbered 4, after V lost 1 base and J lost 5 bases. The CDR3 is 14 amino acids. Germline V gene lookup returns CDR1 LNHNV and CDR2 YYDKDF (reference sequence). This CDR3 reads CATSRGGDRYGYTF. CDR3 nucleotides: TGTGCCACCAGCAGAGGGGGGGACAGATATGGCTACACCTTC.

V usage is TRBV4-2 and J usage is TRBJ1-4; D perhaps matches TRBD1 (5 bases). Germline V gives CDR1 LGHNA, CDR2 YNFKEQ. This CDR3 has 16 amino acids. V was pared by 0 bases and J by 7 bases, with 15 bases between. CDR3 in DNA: TGTGCCAGCAGCCAAGAAGAGCCAGGGCCCGGTGAAAAACTGTTTTTT. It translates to CASSQEEPGPGEKLFF.

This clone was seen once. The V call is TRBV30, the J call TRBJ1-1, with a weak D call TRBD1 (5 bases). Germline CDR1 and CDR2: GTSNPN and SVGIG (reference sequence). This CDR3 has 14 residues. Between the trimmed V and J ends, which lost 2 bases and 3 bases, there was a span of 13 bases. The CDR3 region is CAWSRRGTDTEAFF. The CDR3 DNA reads TGTGCCTGGAGTCGAAGGGGCACCGACACTGAAGCTTTCTTT.

CDR3: CASSQESGGSRYNEQFF. Written as DNA, the CDR3 is TGTGCCAGCAGCCAAGAAAGCGGGGGGTCCCGCTACAATGAGCAGTTCTTC. V gene TRBV3-1 (or the pseudogene TRBV3-2) combines with J gene TRBJ2-1; 9 bases are a match to TRBD2. The CDR3 is 17 residues long. Germline V gives CDR1 LGHDT, CDR2 YNNKEL (reference sequence). With 0 bases clipped from V and 3 bases from J, the junction kept 6 bases outside the gene matches.

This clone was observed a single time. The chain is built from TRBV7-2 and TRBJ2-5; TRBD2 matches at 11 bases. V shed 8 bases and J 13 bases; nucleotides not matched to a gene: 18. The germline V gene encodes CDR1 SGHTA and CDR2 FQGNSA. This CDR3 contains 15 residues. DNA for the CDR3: TGTGCCAGCCTGAGCATGGGAGTAGCGGGAGGGCCGGGGTACTTC. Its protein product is CASLSMGVAGGPGYF.

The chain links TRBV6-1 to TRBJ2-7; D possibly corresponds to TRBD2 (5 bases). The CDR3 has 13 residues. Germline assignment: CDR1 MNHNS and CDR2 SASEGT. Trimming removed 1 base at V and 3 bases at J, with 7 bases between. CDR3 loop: CASSEDRGYEQYF. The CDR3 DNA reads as TGTGCCAGCAGTGAAGACCGGGGCTACGAGCAGTACTTC.

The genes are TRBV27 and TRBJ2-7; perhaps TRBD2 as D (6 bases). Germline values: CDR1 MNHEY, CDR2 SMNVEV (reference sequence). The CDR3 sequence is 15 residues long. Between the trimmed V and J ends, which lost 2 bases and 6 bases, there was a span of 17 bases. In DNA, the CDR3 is TGTGCCAGCAGTTTAGGGGCCGGGACTTTGAGCGAGCAGTACTTC. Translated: CASSLGAGTLSEQYF.

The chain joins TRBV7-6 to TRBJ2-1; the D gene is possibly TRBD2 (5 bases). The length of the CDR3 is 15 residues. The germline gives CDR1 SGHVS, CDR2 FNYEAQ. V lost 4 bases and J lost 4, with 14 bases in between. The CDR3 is CASSSSGRGYNEQFF. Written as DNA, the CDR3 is TGTGCCAGCAGCTCCAGTGGAAGAGGGTACAATGAGCAGTTCTTC.

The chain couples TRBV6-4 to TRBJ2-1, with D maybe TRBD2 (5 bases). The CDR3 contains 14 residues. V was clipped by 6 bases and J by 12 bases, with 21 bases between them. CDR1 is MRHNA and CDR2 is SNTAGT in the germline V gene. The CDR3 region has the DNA TGTGCCAGCAGCAACGATGGACTTTCCCCGTGGCAGTTCTTC. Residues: CASSNDGLSPWQFF.

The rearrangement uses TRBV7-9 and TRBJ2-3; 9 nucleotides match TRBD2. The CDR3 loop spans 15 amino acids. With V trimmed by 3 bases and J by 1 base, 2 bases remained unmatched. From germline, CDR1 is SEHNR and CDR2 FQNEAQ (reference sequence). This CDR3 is CASSFLAGRTDTQYF. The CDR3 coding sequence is TGTGCCAGCAGCTTCCTAGCGGGACGCACAGATACGCAGTATTTT.

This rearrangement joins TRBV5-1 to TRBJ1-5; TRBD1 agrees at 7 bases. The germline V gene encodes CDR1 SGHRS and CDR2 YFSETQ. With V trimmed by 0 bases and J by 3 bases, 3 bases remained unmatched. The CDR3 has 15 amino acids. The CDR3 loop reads CASSLGGGNNQPQHF. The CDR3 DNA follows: TGCGCCAGCAGCTTGGGAGGGGGCAACAATCAGCCCCAGCATTTT.

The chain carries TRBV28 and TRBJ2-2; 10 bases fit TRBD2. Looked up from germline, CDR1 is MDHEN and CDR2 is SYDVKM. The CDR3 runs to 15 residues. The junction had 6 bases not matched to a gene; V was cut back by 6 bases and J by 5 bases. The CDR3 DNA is TGTGCCAGCAGAACTAGCGGGATGGGGACCGGGGAGCTGTTTTTT. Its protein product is CASRTSGMGTGELFF. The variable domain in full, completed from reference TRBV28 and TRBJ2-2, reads DVKVTQSSRYLVKRTGEKVFLECVQDMDHENMFWYRQDPGLGLRLIYFSYDVKMKEKGDIPEGYSVSREKKERFSLILESASTNQTSMYLCASRTSGMGTGELFFGEGSRLTVL.

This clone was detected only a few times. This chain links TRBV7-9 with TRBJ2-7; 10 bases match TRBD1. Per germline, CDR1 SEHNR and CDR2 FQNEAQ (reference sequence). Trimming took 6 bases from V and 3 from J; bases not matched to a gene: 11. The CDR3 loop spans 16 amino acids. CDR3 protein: CASSRMTGGLHYEQYF. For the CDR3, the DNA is TGTGCCAGCAGTCGAATGACAGGGGGCTTACACTACGAGCAGTACTTC. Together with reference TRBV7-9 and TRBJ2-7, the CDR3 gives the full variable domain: DTGVSQNPRHKITKRGQNVTFRCDPISEHNRLYWYRQTLGQGPEFLTYFQNEAQLEKSRLLSDRFSAERPKGSFSTLEIQRTEQGDSAMYLCASSRMTGGLHYEQYFGPGTRLTVT.

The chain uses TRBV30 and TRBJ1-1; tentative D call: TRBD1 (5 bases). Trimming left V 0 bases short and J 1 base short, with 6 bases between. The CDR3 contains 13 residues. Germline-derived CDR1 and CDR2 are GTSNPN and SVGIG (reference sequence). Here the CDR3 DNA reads TGTGCCTGGAGTGTTCAGGGGAACACTGAAGCTTTCTTT. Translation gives CAWSVQGNTEAFF.

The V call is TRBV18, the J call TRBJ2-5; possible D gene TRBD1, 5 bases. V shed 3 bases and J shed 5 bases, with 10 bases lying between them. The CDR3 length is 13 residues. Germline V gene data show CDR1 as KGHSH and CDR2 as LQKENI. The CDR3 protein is CASSPKSGETQYF. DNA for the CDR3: TGTGCCAGCTCACCCAAGTCAGGGGAGACCCAGTACTTC.

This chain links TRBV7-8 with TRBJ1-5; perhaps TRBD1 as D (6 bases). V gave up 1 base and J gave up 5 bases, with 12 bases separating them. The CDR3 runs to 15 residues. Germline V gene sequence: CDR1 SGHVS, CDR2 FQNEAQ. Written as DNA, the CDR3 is TGTGCCAGCAGCTTAGAGGACAGCACATATCAGCCCCAGCATTTT. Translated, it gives CASSLEDSTYQPQHF.

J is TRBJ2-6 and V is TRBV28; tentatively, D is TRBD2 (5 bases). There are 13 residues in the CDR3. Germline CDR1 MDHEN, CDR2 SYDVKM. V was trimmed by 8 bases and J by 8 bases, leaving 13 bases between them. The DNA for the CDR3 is TGTGCCAGCGGAGGTGTTAAGACCAACGTCCTGACTTTC. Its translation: CASGGVKTNVLTF. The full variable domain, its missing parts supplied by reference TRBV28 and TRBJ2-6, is DVKVTQSSRYLVKRTGEKVFLECVQDMDHENMFWYRQDPGLGLRLIYFSYDVKMKEKGDIPEGYSVSREKKERFSLILESASTNQTSMYLCASGGVKTNVLTFGAGSRLTVL.

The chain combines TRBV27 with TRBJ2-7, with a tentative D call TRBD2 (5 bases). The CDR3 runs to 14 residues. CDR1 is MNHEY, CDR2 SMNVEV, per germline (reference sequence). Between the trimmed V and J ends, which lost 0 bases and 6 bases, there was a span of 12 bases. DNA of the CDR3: TGTGCCAGCAGTTTATCGTTGGCGGGCACCGAGCAGTACTTC. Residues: CASSLSLAGTEQYF.

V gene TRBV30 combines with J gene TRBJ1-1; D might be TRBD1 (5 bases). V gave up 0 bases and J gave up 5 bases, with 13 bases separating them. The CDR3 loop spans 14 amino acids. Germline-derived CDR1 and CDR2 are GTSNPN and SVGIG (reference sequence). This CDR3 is CAWSVGGSGTEAFF. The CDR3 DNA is TGTGCCTGGAGTGTGGGGGGATCAGGTACTGAAGCTTTCTTT.

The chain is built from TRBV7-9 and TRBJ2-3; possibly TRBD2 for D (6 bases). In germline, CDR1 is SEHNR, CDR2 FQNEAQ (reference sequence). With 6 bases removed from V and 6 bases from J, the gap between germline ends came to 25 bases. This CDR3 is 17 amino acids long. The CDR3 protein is CASRDTGEPQSGDTQYF. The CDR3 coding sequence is TGTGCCAGCAGAGATACGGGAGAACCCCAGTCCGGGGATACGCAGTATTTT.

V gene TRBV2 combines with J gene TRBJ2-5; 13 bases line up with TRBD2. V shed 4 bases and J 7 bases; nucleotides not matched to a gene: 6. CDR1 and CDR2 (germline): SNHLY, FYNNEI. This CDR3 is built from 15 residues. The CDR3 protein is CASSGGTSGISTQYF. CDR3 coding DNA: TGTGCCAGCAGTGGAGGGACTAGCGGGATTTCGACCCAGTACTTC.

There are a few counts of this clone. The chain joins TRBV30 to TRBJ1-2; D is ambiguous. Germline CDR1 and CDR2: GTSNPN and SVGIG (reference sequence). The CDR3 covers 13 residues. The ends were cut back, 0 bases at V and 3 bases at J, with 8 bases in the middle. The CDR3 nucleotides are TGTGCCTGGAGTGTGGTTTCGGACTATGGCTACACCTTC. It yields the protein CAWSVVSDYGYTF.

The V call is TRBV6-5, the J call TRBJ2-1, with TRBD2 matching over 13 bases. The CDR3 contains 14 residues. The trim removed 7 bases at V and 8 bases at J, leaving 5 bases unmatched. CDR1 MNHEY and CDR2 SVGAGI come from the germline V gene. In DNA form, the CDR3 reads TGTGCCAGCAAATGGACTAGCGGGGGCGATGAGCAGTTCTTC. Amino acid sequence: CASKWTSGGDEQFF.

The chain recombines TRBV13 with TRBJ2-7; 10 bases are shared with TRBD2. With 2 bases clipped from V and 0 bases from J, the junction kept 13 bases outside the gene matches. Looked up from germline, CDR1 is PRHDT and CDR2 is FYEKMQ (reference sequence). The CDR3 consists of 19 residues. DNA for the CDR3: TGTGCCAGCAGCTTAACTACCAGGCTAGCGGGAGTAAGCTCCTACGAGCAGTACTTC. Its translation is CASSLTTRLAGVSSYEQYF.

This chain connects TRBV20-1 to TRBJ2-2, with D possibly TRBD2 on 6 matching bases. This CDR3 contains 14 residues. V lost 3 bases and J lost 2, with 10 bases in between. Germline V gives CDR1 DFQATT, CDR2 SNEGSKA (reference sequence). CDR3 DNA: TGCAGTGCTAGTTGGCGGGGAAACACCGGGGAGCTGTTTTTT. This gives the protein CSASWRGNTGELFF.

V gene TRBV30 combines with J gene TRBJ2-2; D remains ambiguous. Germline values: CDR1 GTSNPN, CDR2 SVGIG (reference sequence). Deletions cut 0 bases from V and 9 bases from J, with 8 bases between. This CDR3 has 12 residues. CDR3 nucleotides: TGTGCCTGGAGTGTAAGCTACCGGGAGCTGTTTTTT. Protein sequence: CAWSVSYRELFF.

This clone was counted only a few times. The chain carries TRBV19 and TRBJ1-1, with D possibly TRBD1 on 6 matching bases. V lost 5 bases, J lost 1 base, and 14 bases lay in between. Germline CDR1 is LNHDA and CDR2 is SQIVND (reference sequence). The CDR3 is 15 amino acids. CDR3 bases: TGTGCCAGTAGTCTTACAGGGTGGGGGAACACTGAAGCTTTCTTT. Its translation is CASSLTGWGNTEAFF.